What follows is one T cell receptor (beta chain) and its context. This sample stems from a study of CD8+ T cells in alopecia areata. Study overall: Affected scalp percentage determined the severity score of treated patients.

The CDR3 runs 13 residues. Trimming took off 3 bases at V and 11 bases at J, with 16 bases between the two ends. The germline V gene has CDR1 MGHRA and CDR2 YSYEKL. Reverse transcribed after extraction, RNA yielded cDNA as the sequencing template. TCRdb's copy holds only in-frame clones and misses some; the assay was immunoSEQ multiplex PCR. The repertoire includes 130,000 or so clones, more than 85% of them detected once, and over 10% sits in the top ten. Sample treatment: oral pan-JAK inhibitor, 5-10 mg twice daily. The clonotype originates from a human donor with alopecia areata. The chain couples TRBV4-1 to TRBJ1-1; TRBD1 might be the D (6 bases). This material consisted of CD8+ T cells sorted from blood, taken at week 4, from a patient treated with tofacitinib. The CDR3 reads CASSHAGGPAAFF. In DNA, the CDR3 is TGCGCCAGCAGCCATGCCGGGGGGCCCGCGGCTTTCTTT.